These 20 T cell receptor beta chains came from one sample sequenced in a study of early stage breast cancer tumors. Assay used: immunoSEQ multiplex PCR; TCRdb lists only in-frame clones, some missing. This sample carries under 30,000 clones, about 70% of them seen once, and the ten largest clones take approximately 35%. Sequenced: blood. The receptors come from a person aged 50 to 59 with breast cancer.

The chain combines TRBV9 with TRBJ2-5; 9 bases map to TRBD1. The CDR3 is made up of 15 amino acids. Germline V gene lookup returns CDR1 SGDLS and CDR2 YYNGEE. Losses at the gene ends were 0 bases for V and 1 base for J; bases not matched to a gene: 1. The CDR3 DNA follows: TGTGCCAGCAGCGTAGTGGGACAGGGCCAAGAGACCCAGTACTTC. Amino acid sequence: CASSVVGQGQETQYF.

The CDR3 is CASSQGTGRTYEQYF. The CDR3 coding sequence is TGTGCCAGCAGTCAGGGGACTGGCCGGACCTACGAGCAGTACTTC. The V and J genes are TRBV6-6 and TRBJ2-7, with D perhaps TRBD1 or TRBD2 (6 bases each). The CDR3 totals 15 residues. V was shortened by 5 bases and J by 2 bases, with 16 bases between the two germline ends. CDR1 MNHNY and CDR2 SVGAGI come from the germline V gene (reference sequence).

The chain carries TRBV14 and TRBJ2-1, with D maybe TRBD1 (6 bases). CDR1 and CDR2 (germline): SGHDN, FVKESK. With 0 bases removed from V and 6 bases from J, the gap between germline ends came to 12 bases. The CDR3 is 15 amino acids. The chain's CDR3 is CASSQEVLGGNEQFF. In DNA, the CDR3 is TGTGCCAGCAGCCAAGAAGTCCTAGGGGGCAATGAGCAGTTCTTC.

This clone was observed a few times. The J gene is TRBJ2-2, the V gene TRBV7-2; 10 bases map to TRBD2. Germline CDR1 SGHTA, CDR2 FQGNSA. Unmatched junction bases numbered 7, after V lost 5 bases and J lost 7 bases. The CDR3 totals 15 residues. CDR3 region: CASSLSGRAVGELFF. The DNA of the CDR3 is TGTGCCAGCAGCCTCAGCGGGAGGGCCGTCGGGGAGCTGTTTTTT. Supplemented by reference TRBV7-2 and TRBJ2-2, the full variable domain reads GAGVSQSPSNKVTEKGKDVELRCDPISGHTALYWYRQSLGQGLEFLIYFQGNSAPDKSGLPSDRFSAERTGGSVSTLTIQRTQQEDSAVYLCASSLSGRAVGELFFGEGSRLTVL.

The CDR3 loop reads CASSQDLAGEGDEQFF. The DNA for the CDR3 is TGTGCCAGCAGCCAAGATCTAGCGGGAGAAGGTGATGAGCAGTTCTTC. The genes are TRBV4-2 and TRBJ2-1; 10 nucleotides agree with TRBD2. With 0 bases clipped from V and 8 bases from J, the junction kept 7 bases outside the gene matches. The germline V gene has CDR1 LGHNA and CDR2 YNFKEQ. The CDR3 has 16 amino acids.

DNA for the CDR3: TGTGCCAGTAGTACTCGGTTGAATGAGCAGTTCTTC. Its translation: CASSTRLNEQFF. The V gene is TRBV19, the J gene TRBJ2-1; D call uncertain. This CDR3 has 12 amino acids. Germline V gene data show CDR1 as LNHDA and CDR2 as SQIVND (reference sequence). Between the trimmed V and J ends, which lost 4 bases and 7 bases, there was a span of 8 bases. Combining the CDR3 with reference TRBV19 and TRBJ2-1 gives the whole variable domain DGGITQSPKYLFRKEGQNVTLSCEQNLNHDAMYWYRQDPGQGLRLIYYSQIVNDFQKGDIAEGYSVSREKKESFPLTVTSAQKNPTAFYLCASSTRLNEQFFGPGTRLTVL.

This rearrangement joins TRBV12-5 to TRBJ1-1; D is undetermined. V lost 6 bases, J lost 7 bases, and 12 bases lay in between. CDR1 is LGHNT and CDR2 is FRNRAP in the germline V gene. The length of the CDR3 is 12 residues. For the CDR3, the DNA is TGTGCTAGTGGCCACACCGTTGGTGAAGCTTTCTTT. Protein: CASGHTVGEAFF.

The V call is TRBV6-1, the J call TRBJ1-2; no clear D. The V and J ends lost 6 bases and 5 bases respectively, with 19 bases between them. This CDR3 has 15 residues. Looked up from germline, CDR1 is MNHNS and CDR2 is SASEGT. As DNA, the CDR3 is TGTGCCAGCAGCAAGGACGGCGCAACGTTGTATGGCTACACCTTC. Translation gives CASSKDGATLYGYTF.

Here the CDR3 reads CASSRWAPTDTQYF. For the CDR3, the DNA is TGCGCCAGCAGCCGGTGGGCCCCCACAGATACGCAGTATTTT. The gene calls are TRBV5-1 and TRBJ2-3; D unclear. The CDR3 has 14 amino acids. V lost 4 bases to trimming and J lost 2 bases, with 11 bases between them. From germline, CDR1 is SGHRS and CDR2 YFSETQ.

V gene TRBV4-3 combines with J gene TRBJ1-6; tentatively, D is TRBD1 (5 bases). Per germline, CDR1 LGHNA and CDR2 YSLEER. The CDR3 totals 17 residues. Trimming stripped 0 bases from V and 9 bases from J, with 18 bases between. The DNA for the CDR3 is TGCGCCAGCAGCCAAGAAGTAGGCTGGCAGGGAGGTTCACCCCTCCACTTT. Its protein product is CASSQEVGWQGGSPLHF.

V usage is TRBV10-3 and J usage is TRBJ1-1, with no clear D. Germline V lookup: CDR1 ENHRY, CDR2 SYGVKD. V shed 3 bases and J shed 3 bases, with 8 bases lying between them. The CDR3 covers 13 residues. The DNA of the CDR3 is TGTGCCATCAGTGAAAACAGCTACACTGAAGCTTTCTTT. Translated, it gives CAISENSYTEAFF.

V and J are TRBV10-3 and TRBJ2-1; no reliable D call. V was cut by 0 bases and J by 0 bases, with 9 bases left in between. The CDR3 consists of 16 residues. Germline V CDR1 and CDR2: ENHRY, SYGVKD. CDR3 sequence: CAISESRESSYNEQFF. The CDR3 DNA is TGTGCCATCAGTGAGTCTAGAGAGAGCTCCTACAATGAGCAGTTCTTC.

The V and J genes are TRBV7-9 and TRBJ1-1, with D possibly being TRBD1 (6 bases). Trimming pared 4 bases from V and 4 bases from J, leaving 13 bases between. The V gene's germline CDR1 is SEHNR and CDR2 FQNEAQ (reference sequence). This CDR3 has 14 residues. The CDR3 bases are TGTGCCAGCAGCTCAACAGGGCGGCTCACTGAAGCTTTCTTT. This sequence encodes CASSSTGRLTEAFF.

This rearrangement joins TRBV30 to TRBJ2-1, with 7 bases fitting TRBD2. The V segment lost 3 bases and the J segment 10 bases; nucleotides outside the gene matches: 12. CDR3 length equals 14 residues. Germline CDR1 GTSNPN, CDR2 SVGIG (reference sequence). The CDR3 DNA reads as TGTGCCTGGAGCCCTCCGATAGGGCGGGAGGAGCAGTTCTTC. This translates into CAWSPPIGREEQFF. Variable domain in full (rest from reference TRBV30 and TRBJ2-1): SQTIHQWPATLVQPVGSPLSLECTVEGTSNPNLYWYRQAAGRGLQLLFYSVGIGQISSEVPQNLSASRPQDRQFILSSKKLLLSDSGFYLCAWSPPIGREEQFFGPGTRLTVL.

This clone has a handful of counts. This rearrangement joins TRBV7-9 to TRBJ2-5; 9 positions match TRBD1. CDR1 is SEHNR and CDR2 is FQNEAQ in the germline V gene (reference sequence). This CDR3 has 16 residues. Trimming took 5 bases from V and 3 from J; bases not matched to a gene: 10. The CDR3 coding sequence is TGTGCCAGCAGCCCACGGACAGGGGATTTGGAAGAGACCCAGTACTTC. Its translation: CASSPRTGDLEETQYF.

CDR3 loop: CASSWREGETQYF. Here the CDR3 DNA reads TGTGCCAGTAGTTGGAGGGAGGGAGAGACCCAGTACTTC. The V and J genes are TRBV19 and TRBJ2-5; the match to TRBD2 covers 7 bases. CDR3 size: 13 residues. Germline V lookup: CDR1 LNHDA, CDR2 SQIVND (reference sequence). V was pared by 5 bases and J by 4 bases, with 4 bases of the junction left unmatched.

The gene calls are TRBV10-3 and TRBJ1-1, with D possibly being TRBD1 (5 bases). The germline V gene encodes CDR1 ENHRY and CDR2 SYGVKD. This CDR3 region has 15 residues. With 0 bases removed from V and 4 bases from J, the gap between germline ends came to 12 bases. DNA of the CDR3: TGTGCCATCAGTGAGTCGACGGGGACGGGCACTGAAGCTTTCTTT. As protein: CAISESTGTGTEAFF.

The chain links TRBV9 to TRBJ2-1; 8 nucleotides align to TRBD1. Germline-derived CDR1 and CDR2 are SGDLS and YYNGEE. The CDR3 has 14 amino acids. The ends lost 1 base at V and 9 bases at J; junction bases unmatched: 6. This chain's CDR3 is CASSVLQGVGEQFF. The DNA for the CDR3 is TGTGCCAGCAGCGTATTACAGGGGGTCGGTGAGCAGTTCTTC.

This chain joins TRBV7-9 and TRBJ2-6; 9 bases align to TRBD1. The CDR3 consists of 17 residues. Per the germline V gene, CDR1 is SEHNR and CDR2 is FQNEAQ (reference sequence). J gave up 1 base and V 3 bases, and 4 bases lay outside the gene matches. Written as DNA, the CDR3 is TGTGCCAGCAGCTTGGACAGGGGCCCTTCTGGGGCCAACGTCCTGACTTTC. Protein: CASSLDRGPSGANVLTF.

V is TRBV10-3 and J is TRBJ1-1; tentative D call: TRBD1 (5 bases). Per germline, CDR1 ENHRY and CDR2 SYGVKD. CDR3 length: 13 residues. Between the trimmed V and J ends, which lost 5 bases and 5 bases, there was a span of 12 bases. The CDR3, as DNA: TGTGCCATCAGTATTGGGGAGGGGACTGAAGCTTTCTTT. Protein sequence: CAISIGEGTEAFF.